Below, 20 T cell receptor beta chains from the same sample are listed, as sequenced in a study of shared clonotypes between healthy human individuals. Sequenced by immunoSEQ multiplex PCR; TCRdb stores in-frame clones only, minus some. This sample has about 1.1 million clones, with roughly 80% found just once. Source material: memory CD4+ T cells from PBMCs. Documented subset: CD45RA-negative fraction. The receptors here all came from a man between 18 and 35 years old in good health. Some clones in this sample may be carry-over from other donors' samples.

J is TRBJ2-7 and V is TRBV7-9; possible D gene TRBD1, 8 bases. Between the trimmed V and J ends, which lost 1 base and 6 bases, there was a span of 22 bases. CDR3 length: 17 residues. Germline V lookup: CDR1 SEHNR, CDR2 FQNEAQ (reference sequence). The CDR3 here is CASSLGGSGQGGTEQYF. CDR3 coding DNA: TGTGCCAGCAGCTTAGGGGGGTCTGGACAGGGAGGGACCGAGCAGTACTTC. The whole variable domain, remainder taken from reference TRBV7-9 and TRBJ2-7, is DTGVSQNPRHKITKRGQNVTFRCDPISEHNRLYWYRQTLGQGPEFLTYFQNEAQLEKSRLLSDRFSAERPKGSFSTLEIQRTEQGDSAMYLCASSLGGSGQGGTEQYFGPGTRLTVT.

This chain uses TRBV7-2 with TRBJ2-3; 13 bases line up with TRBD2. The CDR3 is 16 residues long. J was trimmed by 5 bases and V by 4 bases; bases with no gene match: 6. The germline CDR1 and CDR2 sequences are SGHTA and FQGNSA. The CDR3 nucleotides read TGTGCCAGCAGCTGGAGACTAGCGGGAGGTGGAGATACGCAGTATTTT. It is translated as CASSWRLAGGGDTQYF.

The chain links TRBV19 to TRBJ2-2; 12 bases fit TRBD2. The CDR3 runs to 18 residues. V lost 6 bases to trimming and J lost 5 bases; unmatched junction nucleotides: 13. CDR1 is LNHDA and CDR2 is SQIVND in the germline V gene (reference sequence). CDR3 sequence reads: CASSSIVLAGGRTGELFF. The CDR3 region has the DNA TGTGCCAGTAGCAGTATCGTCCTAGCGGGAGGGCGGACCGGGGAGCTGTTTTTT. Together with reference TRBV19 and TRBJ2-2, the CDR3 gives the full variable domain: DGGITQSPKYLFRKEGQNVTLSCEQNLNHDAMYWYRQDPGQGLRLIYYSQIVNDFQKGDIAEGYSVSREKKESFPLTVTSAQKNPTAFYLCASSSIVLAGGRTGELFFGEGSRLTVL.

The chain has TRBV19 and TRBJ2-1; D might be TRBD1 (5 bases). Germline V gene lookup returns CDR1 LNHDA and CDR2 SQIVND (reference sequence). Trimming cost V 4 bases and J 5 bases, with 15 bases left between them. This CDR3 region has 15 residues. This CDR3 is CASSTRRDSNNEQFF. The CDR3 coding sequence is TGTGCCAGTAGTACCCGACGAGACAGTAACAATGAGCAGTTCTTC.

The genes are TRBV7-9 and TRBJ2-1; 10 bases are a match to TRBD1. V lost 6 bases to trimming and J lost 7 bases; unmatched junction nucleotides: 9. CDR1 is SEHNR and CDR2 is FQNEAQ in the germline V gene (reference sequence). This CDR3 spans 15 amino acids. CDR3 residues: CASRLPVGQGNEQFF. The CDR3 region has the DNA TGTGCCAGCAGACTCCCCGTGGGACAGGGGAATGAGCAGTTCTTC.

This clone was counted once. This chain joins TRBV2 and TRBJ1-5; D call uncertain. The CDR3 is 14 amino acids. Germline CDR1 is SNHLY and CDR2 is FYNNEI. Trimming cost V 4 bases and J 6 bases, with 13 bases left between them. The CDR3 nucleotides are TGTGCCAGCAGTGCATCGGGTGAGGGTCAGCCCCAGCATTTT. Amino acids: CASSASGEGQPQHF.

The chain links TRBV5-8 to TRBJ1-2, with a weak D call TRBD1 (6 bases). Trimming cost V 4 bases and J 4 bases, with 11 bases left between them. Germline-derived CDR1 and CDR2 are SGHTS and YDEGEE. The CDR3 spans 13 residues. CDR3 DNA sequence: TGTGCCAGCAGCCGCACAGGGCCCTATGGCTACACCTTC. Protein: CASSRTGPYGYTF.

This clone showed up just once. The V call is TRBV4-2, the J call TRBJ2-1; 7 bases map to TRBD2. V shed 0 bases, J shed 5 bases, and the junction held 7 bases outside the gene matches. CDR1 and CDR2 from the germline V gene are LGHNA and YNFKEQ. This CDR3 has 16 amino acids. The CDR3 sequence is CASSQEGGSRHNEQFF. DNA of the CDR3: TGTGCCAGCAGCCAAGAAGGCGGGAGTCGCCACAATGAGCAGTTCTTC.

The chain employs TRBV18 and TRBJ1-1; D is uncertain. V was cut by 1 base and J by 5 bases, with 5 bases left in between. The length of the CDR3 is 12 residues. The germline gives CDR1 KGHSH, CDR2 LQKENI. The CDR3 protein is CASSPLETEAFF. The CDR3, as DNA: TGTGCCAGCTCACCACTAGAGACTGAAGCTTTCTTT.

J is TRBJ2-1 and V is TRBV2; D call uncertain. Trimming shortened V by 10 bases and J by 4 bases, and 11 bases separated the two germline ends. The CDR3 has 12 amino acids. CDR1 and CDR2 from the germline V gene are SNHLY and FYNNEI. In DNA, the CDR3 is TGTGCCACCTCCCAGGAGTACAATGAGCAGTTCTTC. Translated: CATSQEYNEQFF.

V and J are TRBV11-3 and TRBJ2-3; 8 bases map to TRBD2. Per the germline V gene, CDR1 is SGHNT and CDR2 is YENEEA. The CDR3 runs 15 residues. After removal of 9 bases from V and 3 bases from J, the junction contained 11 bases not matched to a gene. The CDR3 reads CASSTGGGRTDTQYF. DNA of the CDR3: TGTGCCAGTAGCACGGGAGGGGGACGGACAGATACGCAGTATTTT.

The chain has TRBV15 and TRBJ2-7; the match to TRBD1 covers 9 bases. The V and J ends lost 2 bases and 2 bases, in that order; junction bases with no gene match: 7. The germline V gene encodes CDR1 LNHNV and CDR2 YYDKDF (reference sequence). The CDR3 contains 16 residues. CDR3 nucleotide sequence: TGTGCCACCAGCAGAATGGGACAGGGATCTCCCTACGAGCAGTACTTC. Protein: CATSRMGQGSPYEQYF.

This clone was counted ten times or more. This chain uses TRBV4-1 with TRBJ1-5; D may be TRBD1 (5 bases). CDR3 length: 15 residues. In germline, CDR1 is MGHRA, CDR2 YSYEKL. Trimming removed 2 bases at V and 7 bases at J, with 15 bases between. The CDR3 loop is CASSQNSAGDQPQHF. As DNA, the CDR3 is TGCGCCAGCAGCCAAAATTCCGCCGGGGACCAGCCCCAGCATTTT.

In DNA form, the CDR3 reads TGTGCCAGCAGCTTGGCAGTTGGACTAGCGGACAATGAGCAGTTCTTC. As protein: CASSLAVGLADNEQFF. The V and J genes are TRBV5-6 and TRBJ2-1, with TRBD2 matching 10 bases. The CDR3 runs 16 residues. The germline CDR1 and CDR2 sequences are SGHDT and YYEEEE. The ends lost 0 bases at V and 5 bases at J; junction bases unmatched: 5.

The V gene is TRBV27, the J gene TRBJ2-1, with unresolved D. V lost 9 bases to trimming and J lost 0 bases, with 21 bases between them. The CDR3 is made up of 17 amino acids. CDR1 and CDR2 from the germline V gene are MNHEY and SMNVEV (reference sequence). The CDR3, as DNA: TGTGCCAGTCGCACATATCTCGGGTTAAGCTCCTACAATGAGCAGTTCTTC. This sequence encodes CASRTYLGLSSYNEQFF.

The chain carries TRBV2 and TRBJ2-6; 8 positions agree with TRBD2. J was trimmed by 5 bases and V by 7 bases; bases with no gene match: 10. CDR1 is SNHLY and CDR2 is FYNNEI in the germline V gene. The CDR3 sequence is 16 residues long. Here the CDR3 reads CASTKVRGDWANVLTF. The CDR3 bases are TGTGCCAGCACTAAAGTGCGGGGGGACTGGGCCAACGTCCTGACTTTC.

This clone appeared once. The rearrangement uses TRBV10-1 and TRBJ2-3; 8 bases match TRBD2. CDR1 is WNHNN, CDR2 SYGVQD, per germline (reference sequence). V dropped 2 bases and J dropped 3; count of bases not matched to a gene: 1. CDR3 size: 14 residues. The CDR3 spells CASSEASGTDTQYF. CDR3 nucleotide sequence: TGCGCCAGCAGTGAGGCTAGCGGGACAGATACGCAGTATTTT.

The chain recombines TRBV2 with TRBJ2-7; either TRBD1 or TRBD2 may supply D (5 bases each). V gave up 8 bases and J gave up 1 base, with 18 bases separating them. Germline V CDR1 and CDR2: SNHLY, FYNNEI. The CDR3 is made up of 15 amino acids. The CDR3 reads CASGRGWGPSYEQYF. CDR3 DNA sequence: TGTGCCAGCGGAAGAGGGTGGGGCCCTTCCTACGAGCAGTACTTC.

The V call is TRBV6-4, the J call TRBJ2-5, with 12 bases identical to TRBD2. The CDR3 runs to 16 residues. Germline CDR1 MRHNA, CDR2 SNTAGT. V lost 8 bases, J lost 5 bases, and 12 bases stayed unmatched. The CDR3 DNA reads TGTGCCAGCCCCAGGACTAGCGGGATAAAGGAGGAGACCCAGTACTTC. The encoded protein is CASPRTSGIKEETQYF.

This clone showed up just a few times. J is TRBJ2-3 and V is TRBV5-1, with a tentative D call TRBD2 (5 bases). Trimming took 4 bases from V and 5 from J, leaving 20 bases between them. CDR3 length equals 16 residues. Germline lookup yields CDR1 SGHRS and CDR2 YFSETQ. DNA for the CDR3: TGCGCCAGCAGCCCAGGAGTTGGATCCGGGGTAGATACGCAGTATTTT. Amino acids: CASSPGVGSGVDTQYF.